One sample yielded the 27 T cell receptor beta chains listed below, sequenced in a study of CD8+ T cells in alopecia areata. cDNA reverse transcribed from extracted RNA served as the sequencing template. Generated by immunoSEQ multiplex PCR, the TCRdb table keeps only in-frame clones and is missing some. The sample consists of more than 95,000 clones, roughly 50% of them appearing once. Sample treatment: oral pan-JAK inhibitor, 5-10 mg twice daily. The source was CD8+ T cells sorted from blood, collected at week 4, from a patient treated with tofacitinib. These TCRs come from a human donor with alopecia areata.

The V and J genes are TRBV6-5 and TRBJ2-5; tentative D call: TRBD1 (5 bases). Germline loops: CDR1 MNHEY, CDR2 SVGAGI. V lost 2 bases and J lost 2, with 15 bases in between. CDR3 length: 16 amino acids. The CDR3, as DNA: TGTGCCAGCAGTTACGGGGCTAGTCGAGGACAAGAGACCCAGTACTTC. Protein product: CASSYGASRGQETQYF.

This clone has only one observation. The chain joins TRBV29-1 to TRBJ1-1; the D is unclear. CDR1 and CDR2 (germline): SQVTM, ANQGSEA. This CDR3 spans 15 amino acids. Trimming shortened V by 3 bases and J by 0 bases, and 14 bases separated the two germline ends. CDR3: CSVERHRLMNTEAFF. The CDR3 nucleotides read TGCAGCGTTGAGCGACACCGCCTTATGAACACTGAAGCTTTCTTT.

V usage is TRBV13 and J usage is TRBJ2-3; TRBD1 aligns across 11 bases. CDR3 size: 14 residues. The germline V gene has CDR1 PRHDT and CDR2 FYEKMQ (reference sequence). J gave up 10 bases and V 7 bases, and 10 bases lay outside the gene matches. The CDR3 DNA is TGTGCCAGCACCGCCGGGACAGGGGGAATCCCGCAGTATTTT. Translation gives CASTAGTGGIPQYF.

CDR3 region: CASSSDSYPTYEQYF. The CDR3 region has the DNA TGTGCCAGCAGCTCGGACTCTTATCCCACCTACGAGCAGTACTTC. J is TRBJ2-7 and V is TRBV7-9; D is possibly TRBD2 (5 bases). The length of the CDR3 is 15 residues. Per the germline V gene, CDR1 is SEHNR and CDR2 is FQNEAQ (reference sequence). V gave up 4 bases and J gave up 2 bases, with 15 bases separating them. The full variable domain, completed using reference TRBV7-9 and TRBJ2-7, is DTGVSQNPRHKITKRGQNVTFRCDPISEHNRLYWYRQTLGQGPEFLTYFQNEAQLEKSRLLSDRFSAERPKGSFSTLEIQRTEQGDSAMYLCASSSDSYPTYEQYFGPGTRLTVT.

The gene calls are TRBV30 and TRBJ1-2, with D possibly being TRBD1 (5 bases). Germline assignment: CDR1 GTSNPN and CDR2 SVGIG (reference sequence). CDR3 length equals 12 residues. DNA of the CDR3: TGTGCGGCGGGTGGGCAGGGCTATGGCTACACCTTC. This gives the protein CAAGGQGYGYTF.

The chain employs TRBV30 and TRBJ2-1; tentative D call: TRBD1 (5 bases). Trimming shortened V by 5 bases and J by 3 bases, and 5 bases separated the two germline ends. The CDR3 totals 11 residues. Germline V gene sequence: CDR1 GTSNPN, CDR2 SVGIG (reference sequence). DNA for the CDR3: TGTGCCTGGGACAGCTACAATGAGCAGTTCTTC. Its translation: CAWDSYNEQFF.

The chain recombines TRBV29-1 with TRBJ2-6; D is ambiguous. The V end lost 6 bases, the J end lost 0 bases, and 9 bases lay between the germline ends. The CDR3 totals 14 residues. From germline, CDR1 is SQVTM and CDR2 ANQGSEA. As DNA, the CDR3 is TGCAGCGTAAGTTCTGACTCTGGGGCCAACGTCCTGACTTTC. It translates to CSVSSDSGANVLTF. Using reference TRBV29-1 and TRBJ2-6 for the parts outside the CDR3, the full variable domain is SAVISQKPSRDICQRGTSLTIQCQVDSQVTMMFWYRQQPGQSLTLIATANQGSEATYESGFVIDKFPISRPNLTFSTLTVSNMSPEDSSIYLCSVSSDSGANVLTFGAGSRLTVL.

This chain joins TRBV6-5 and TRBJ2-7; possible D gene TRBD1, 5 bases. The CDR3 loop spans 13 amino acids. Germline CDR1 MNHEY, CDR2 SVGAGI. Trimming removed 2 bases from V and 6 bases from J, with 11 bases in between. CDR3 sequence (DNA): TGTGCCAGCAGTTACGGGGCAACACTCGAGCAGTACTTC. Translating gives CASSYGATLEQYF.

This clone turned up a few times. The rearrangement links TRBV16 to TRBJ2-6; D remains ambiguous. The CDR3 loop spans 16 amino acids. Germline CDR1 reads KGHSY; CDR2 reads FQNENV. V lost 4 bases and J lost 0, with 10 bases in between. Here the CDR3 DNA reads TGTGCCAGCAGCCCCCCTGCAGACTCTGGGGCCAACGTCCTGACTTTC. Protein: CASSPPADSGANVLTF.

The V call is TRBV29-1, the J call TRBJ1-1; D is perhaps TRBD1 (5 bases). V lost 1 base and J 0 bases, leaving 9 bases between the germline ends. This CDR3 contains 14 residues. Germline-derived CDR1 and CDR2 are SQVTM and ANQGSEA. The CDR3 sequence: CSVEARQLNTEAFF. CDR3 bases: TGCAGCGTTGAAGCTCGACAGCTGAACACTGAAGCTTTCTTT.

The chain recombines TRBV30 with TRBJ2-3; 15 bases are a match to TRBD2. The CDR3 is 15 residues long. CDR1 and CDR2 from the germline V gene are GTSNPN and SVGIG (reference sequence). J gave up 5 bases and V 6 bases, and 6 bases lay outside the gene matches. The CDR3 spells CACAGLAGGVDTQYF. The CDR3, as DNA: TGTGCCTGCGCGGGACTAGCGGGGGGCGTAGATACGCAGTATTTT.

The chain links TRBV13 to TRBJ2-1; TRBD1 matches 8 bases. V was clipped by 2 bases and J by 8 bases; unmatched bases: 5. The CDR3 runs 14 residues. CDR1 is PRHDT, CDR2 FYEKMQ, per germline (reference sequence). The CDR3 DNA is TGTGCCAGCAGCTTACTCCAGGGGGCCCATGAGCAGTTCTTC. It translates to CASSLLQGAHEQFF.

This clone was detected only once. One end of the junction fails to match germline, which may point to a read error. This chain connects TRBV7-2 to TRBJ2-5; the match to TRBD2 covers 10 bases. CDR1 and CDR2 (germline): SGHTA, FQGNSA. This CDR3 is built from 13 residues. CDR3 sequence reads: CASSLDLAGDRNF. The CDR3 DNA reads TGTGCCAGCAGCTTAGATCTAGCGGGGGATCGTAACTTC.

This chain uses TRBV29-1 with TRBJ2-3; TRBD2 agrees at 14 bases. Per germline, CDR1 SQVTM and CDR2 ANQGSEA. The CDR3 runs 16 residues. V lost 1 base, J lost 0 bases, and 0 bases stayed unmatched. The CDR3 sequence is CSVEGLAGGSTDTQYF. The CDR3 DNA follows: TGCAGCGTTGAAGGACTAGCGGGGGGGAGCACAGATACGCAGTATTTT.

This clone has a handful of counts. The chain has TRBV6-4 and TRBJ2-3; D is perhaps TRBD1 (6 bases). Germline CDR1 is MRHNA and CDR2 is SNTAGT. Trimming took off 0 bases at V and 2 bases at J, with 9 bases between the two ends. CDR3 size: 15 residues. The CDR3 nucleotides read TGTGCCAGCAGTGACTCCAGGGGAGCCACAGATACGCAGTATTTT. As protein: CASSDSRGATDTQYF.

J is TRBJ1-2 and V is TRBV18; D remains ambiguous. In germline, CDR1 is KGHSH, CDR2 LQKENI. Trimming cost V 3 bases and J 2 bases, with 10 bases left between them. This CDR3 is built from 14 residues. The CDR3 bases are TGTGCCAGCTCACCTGAGACACCCAACTATGGCTACACCTTC. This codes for CASSPETPNYGYTF.

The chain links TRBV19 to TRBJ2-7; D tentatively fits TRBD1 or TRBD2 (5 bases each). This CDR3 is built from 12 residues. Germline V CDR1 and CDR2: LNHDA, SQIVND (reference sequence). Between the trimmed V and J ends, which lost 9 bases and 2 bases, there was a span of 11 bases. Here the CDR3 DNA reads TGTGCCAGCCGGGACGGAACCTACGAGCAGTACTTC. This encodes CASRDGTYEQYF. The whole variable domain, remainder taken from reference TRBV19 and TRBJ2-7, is DGGITQSPKYLFRKEGQNVTLSCEQNLNHDAMYWYRQDPGQGLRLIYYSQIVNDFQKGDIAEGYSVSREKKESFPLTVTSAQKNPTAFYLCASRDGTYEQYFGPGTRLTVT.

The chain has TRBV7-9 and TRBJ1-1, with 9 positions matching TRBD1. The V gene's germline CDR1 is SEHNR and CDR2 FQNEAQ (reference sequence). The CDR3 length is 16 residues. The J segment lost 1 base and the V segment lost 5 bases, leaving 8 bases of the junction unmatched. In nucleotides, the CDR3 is TGTGCCAGCAGCATCCCGGGACAGGGAACGAACACTGAAGCTTTCTTT. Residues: CASSIPGQGTNTEAFF.

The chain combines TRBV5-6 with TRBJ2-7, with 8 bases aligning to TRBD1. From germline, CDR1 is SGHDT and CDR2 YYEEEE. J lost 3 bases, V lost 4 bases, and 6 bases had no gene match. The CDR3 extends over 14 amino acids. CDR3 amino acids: CASSLWTGLYEQYF. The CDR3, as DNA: TGTGCCAGCAGCCTTTGGACAGGGCTCTACGAGCAGTACTTC.

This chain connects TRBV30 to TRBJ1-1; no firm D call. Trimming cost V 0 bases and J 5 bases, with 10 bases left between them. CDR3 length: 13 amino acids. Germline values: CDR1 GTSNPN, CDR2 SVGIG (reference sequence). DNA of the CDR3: TGTGCCTGGAGTGTACTAACCGAAACTGAAGCTTTCTTT. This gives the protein CAWSVLTETEAFF.

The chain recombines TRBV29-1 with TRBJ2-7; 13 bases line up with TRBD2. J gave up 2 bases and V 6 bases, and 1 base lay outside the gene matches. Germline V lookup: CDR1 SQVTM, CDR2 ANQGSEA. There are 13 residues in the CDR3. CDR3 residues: CSVGLAGTYEQYF. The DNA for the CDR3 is TGCAGCGTGGGACTAGCGGGGACCTACGAGCAGTACTTC.

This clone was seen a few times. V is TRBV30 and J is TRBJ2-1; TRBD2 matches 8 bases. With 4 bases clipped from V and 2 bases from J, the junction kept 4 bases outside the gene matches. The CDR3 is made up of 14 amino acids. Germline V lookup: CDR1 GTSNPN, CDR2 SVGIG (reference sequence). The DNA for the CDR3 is TGTGCCTGGATAGGGACTAGTCCCTACAATGAGCAGTTCTTC. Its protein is CAWIGTSPYNEQFF. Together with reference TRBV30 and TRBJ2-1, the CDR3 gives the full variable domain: SQTIHQWPATLVQPVGSPLSLECTVEGTSNPNLYWYRQAAGRGLQLLFYSVGIGQISSEVPQNLSASRPQDRQFILSSKKLLLSDSGFYLCAWIGTSPYNEQFFGPGTRLTVL.

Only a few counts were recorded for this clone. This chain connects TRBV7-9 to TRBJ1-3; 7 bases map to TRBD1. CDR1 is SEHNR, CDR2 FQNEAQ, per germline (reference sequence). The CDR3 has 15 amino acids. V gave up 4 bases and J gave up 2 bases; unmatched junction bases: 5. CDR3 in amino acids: CASSSTGDPGNTIYF. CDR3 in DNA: TGTGCCAGCAGCTCTACAGGGGACCCTGGAAACACCATATATTTT.

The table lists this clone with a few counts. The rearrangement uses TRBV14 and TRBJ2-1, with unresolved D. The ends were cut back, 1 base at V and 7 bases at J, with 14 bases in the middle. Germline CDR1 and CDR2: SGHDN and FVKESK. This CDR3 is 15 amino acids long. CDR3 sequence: CASSQVIAPRNEQFF. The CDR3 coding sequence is TGTGCCAGCAGCCAAGTGATAGCACCTCGGAATGAGCAGTTCTTC.

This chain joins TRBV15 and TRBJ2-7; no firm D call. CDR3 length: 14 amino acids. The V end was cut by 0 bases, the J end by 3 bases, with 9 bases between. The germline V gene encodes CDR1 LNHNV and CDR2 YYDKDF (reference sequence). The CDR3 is CATSRDVVYYEQYF. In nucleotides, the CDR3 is TGTGCCACCAGCAGAGATGTGGTTTACTACGAGCAGTACTTC.

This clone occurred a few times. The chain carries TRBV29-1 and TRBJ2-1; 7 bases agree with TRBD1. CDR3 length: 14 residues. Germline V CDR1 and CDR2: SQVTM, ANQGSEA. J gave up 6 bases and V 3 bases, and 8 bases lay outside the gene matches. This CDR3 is CSVDEQGILNEQFF. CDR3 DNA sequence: TGCAGCGTTGACGAACAGGGGATACTCAATGAGCAGTTCTTC.

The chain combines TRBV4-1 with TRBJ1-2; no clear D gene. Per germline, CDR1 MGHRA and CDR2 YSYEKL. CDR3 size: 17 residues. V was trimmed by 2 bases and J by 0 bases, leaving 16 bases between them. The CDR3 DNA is TGCGCCAGCAGCCAATCTCTGCGCGAGACCCCTAACTATGGCTACACCTTC. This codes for CASSQSLRETPNYGYTF.